What follows are 14 T cell receptor beta chains derived from one specimen sequenced in a study of blood T cells in healthy people across ages. PCR was performed a second time for about 6 to 12 cycles using a sample-barcoded 5' primer and a J-beta primer mix. In TCRdb, the 5' RACE reads were re-called with MiXCR into one record per CDR3 protein. The sample holds 650,000 to 1,000,000 distinct CDR3 sequences, approximately 35% seen once. The sequenced sample was blood. These receptors came from a man aged 18 to 30 in good health.

Many counts were recorded for this clonotype. The chain couples TRBV20-1 to TRBJ1-5; D gene ambiguous. Germline CDR1 and CDR2: DFQATT and SNEGSKA (reference sequence). CDR3 length: 13 amino acids. Between the trimmed V and J ends, which lost 0 bases and 10 bases, there was a span of 13 bases. The CDR3 coding sequence is TGCAGTGCTAGAGATCGGAGCCGTGGACCCCAGCATTTT. This gives the protein CSARDRSRGPQHF.

The gene calls are TRBV28 and TRBJ2-7, with 7 bases aligning to TRBD1. J was trimmed by 7 bases and V by 7 bases; bases with no gene match: 13. The CDR3 runs to 14 residues. In germline, CDR1 is MDHEN, CDR2 SYDVKM. CDR3 sequence (DNA): TGTGCCAGCAACCCAGAACAGGGGTGGGATGAGCAGTACTTC. Translating it yields CASNPEQGWDEQYF.

The chain links TRBV7-2 to TRBJ2-4, with 9 bases identical to TRBD1. The J call is doubtful: the DNA matches TRBJ2-7 better. The CDR3 covers 15 residues. Germline loops: CDR1 SGHTA, CDR2 FQGNSA. The CDR3 DNA follows: TGTGCCAGCAGCCGTGGACAGGGGCAACCCTACGAGCAGTACTTC. Amino acid sequence: CASSRGQGQPYEQYF.

This clonotype was observed a handful of times. This chain links TRBV9 with TRBJ2-1; D ambiguous. This CDR3 region has 12 residues. V was clipped by 4 bases and J by 9 bases, with 11 bases between them. Germline loops: CDR1 SGDLS, CDR2 YYNGEE. The CDR3 bases are TGTGCCAGCAGCTCTCGATCCCCTGAGCAGTTCTTC. It yields the protein CASSSRSPEQFF.

The chain employs TRBV5-1 and TRBJ2-7, with D tentatively TRBD1 or TRBD2 (5 bases each). This CDR3 region has 14 residues. CDR1 and CDR2 (germline): SGHRS, YFSETQ. V lost 7 bases and J lost 7, with 21 bases in between. The CDR3 DNA reads TGCGCCAGCGGTTGGGACGGGGCGGAAAGGGAGCAGTACTTC. Translating gives CASGWDGAEREQYF.

This rearrangement joins TRBV4-2 to TRBJ1-1, with D hard to call. The ends were cut back, 0 bases at V and 9 bases at J, with 8 bases in the middle. There are 12 residues in the CDR3. The germline V gene has CDR1 LGHNA and CDR2 YNFKEQ. In DNA form, the CDR3 reads TGTGCCAGCAGCCAAGAAGGCGGAAAAGCTTTCTTT. It translates to CASSQEGGKAFF.

The genes are TRBV5-1 and TRBJ1-1; unclear D gene. This CDR3 comprises 15 residues. Per the germline V gene, CDR1 is SGHRS and CDR2 is YFSETQ. V was cut by 4 bases and J by 8 bases, with 21 bases left in between. The CDR3 sequence: CASSPTSIRTREAFF. For the CDR3, the DNA is TGCGCCAGCAGCCCTACTTCAATCCGAACACGCGAAGCTTTCTTT.

This chain uses TRBV2 with TRBJ1-1, with 9 bases that match TRBD1. Germline trimming cut 10 bases from V and 1 base from J; bases unmatched to any gene: 7. The germline V gene encodes CDR1 SNHLY and CDR2 FYNNEI. This CDR3 contains 14 residues. CDR3 in DNA: TGTGCCACCTACAGGGGGCTTGGGAACACTGAAGCTTTCTTT. Translation: CATYRGLGNTEAFF.

The CDR3 coding sequence is TGTGCCAGCAGATCTCAGGTCAACTATGGCTACACCTTC. Amino acid sequence: CASRSQVNYGYTF. V is TRBV12-3 or TRBV12-4 and J is TRBJ1-2; D remains unclear. Deletions cut 6 bases from V and 2 bases from J, with 10 bases between. There are 13 residues in the CDR3.

Concerning this clonotype: Just one base apart from a much larger clone, this may be a read error. CDR3 amino acids: CASSLVVGDGPWQETQYF. The CDR3, as DNA: TGTGCCAGCAGTTTAGTCGTGGGTGACGGACCCTGGCAAGAGACCCAGTACTTC. The chain combines TRBV12-3 or TRBV12-4 with TRBJ2-4, with D unresolved. The end of the DNA fits TRBJ2-5 better, so the J call may be wrong. The CDR3 length is 18 residues.

V gene TRBV14 combines with J gene TRBJ2-7, with D possibly being TRBD1 (5 bases). Trimming left V 4 bases short and J 4 bases short, with 20 bases between. CDR3 length: 16 residues. Germline V gene lookup returns CDR1 SGHDN and CDR2 FVKESK. The CDR3: CASSPIERRQLYEQYF. For the CDR3, the DNA is TGTGCCAGCAGCCCCATCGAACGGAGACAGCTTTACGAGCAGTACTTC.

In its sample, this clonotype was seen many times. The chain carries TRBV7-9 and TRBJ2-3, with 7 bases that match TRBD2. CDR1 SEHNR and CDR2 FQNEAQ come from the germline V gene (reference sequence). J lost 4 bases, V lost 0 bases, and 4 bases had no gene match. This CDR3 has 15 amino acids. The CDR3 spells CASSLARLAADTQYF. For the CDR3, the DNA is TGTGCCAGCAGCTTAGCGCGGCTAGCGGCAGATACGCAGTATTTT.

On this clonotype itself: Compared with germline, one end of the junction differs, possibly owing to a read error. This CDR3 is CASRVQAALGNTEAFF. The CDR3 nucleotides are TGTGCGAGCAGGGTACAGGCGGCCCTTGGGAACACTGAAGCTTTCTTT. This chain links TRBV28 with TRBJ1-1; D might be TRBD1 (5 bases). CDR1 and CDR2 (germline): MDHEN, SYDVKM. The length of the CDR3 is 16 residues.

This clonotype occurred a few times. The chain recombines TRBV20-1 with TRBJ1-1; 8 bases are shared with TRBD1. V shed 1 base, J shed 6 bases, and the junction held 1 base outside the gene matches. CDR1 and CDR2 (germline): DFQATT, SNEGSKA (reference sequence). The CDR3 has 12 amino acids. The CDR3 DNA reads as TGCAGTGCTAGAGTACAGGGGGCTGAAGCTTTCTTT. The encoded protein is CSARVQGAEAFF.